This TCR beta chain was identified in a study of cytomegalovirus exposure and HLA in healthy donors. Study overall: HLA-typed donors were the source of roughly 80 million unique TCRs held in an early data release. Clustering assigned 81% of the roughly 370 genotyped donors to the Caucasian-associated ancestry cluster. Study-level results: A later analysis reportedly found that, within productive TCRs, an Asian-associated ancestry cluster had fewer N-insertions than the mean observed across the approximately 700 donors. Diagnosis of cytomegalovirus status made by the classifier reportedly showed high specificity and sensitivity.

Points on this clone: No antigen is known for it.

The PCR had 60 Vbeta and 13 Jbeta primers. Assay used: immunoSEQ multiplex PCR; TCRdb lists only in-frame clones, some missing. This table has around 100,000 clones, 79% appearing once. The V and J ends lost 7 bases and 0 bases, in that order; junction bases with no gene match: 6. CDR3 length: 14 residues. Germline V gives CDR1 LNHDA, CDR2 SQIVND (reference sequence). V is TRBV19 and J is TRBJ2-7, with 7 bases that match TRBD1. Sequencing was done on a sample of PBMCs. The sequence was obtained from a woman in her late teens or twenties in good health and CMV-seropositive. The CDR3 region has the DNA TGTGCCAGTAAGACAGGGTACGGCTCCTACGAGCAGTACTTC. Translating gives CASKTGYGSYEQYF.